Shown below are 27 T cell receptor beta chains from a single sample sequenced in a study of blood T cell repertoires in COVID-19. Sequenced by immunoSEQ multiplex PCR; TCRdb stores in-frame clones only, minus some. Of some 200,000 clones in the sample, 86% were seen once. Sequenced input: peripheral blood. The receptors originated from a man between 65 and 85 years old with acute or convalescent COVID-19.

The rearrangement joins TRBV18 to TRBJ1-5, with a weak D call TRBD1 (5 bases). The CDR3 contains 13 residues. Germline lookup yields CDR1 KGHSH and CDR2 LQKENI. Trimming pared 2 bases from V and 6 bases from J, leaving 8 bases between. The CDR3 DNA is TGTGCCAGCTCACCAGGGGCGGTTCAGCCCCAGCATTTT. Translating gives CASSPGAVQPQHF. Supplemented by reference TRBV18 and TRBJ1-5, the full variable domain reads NAGVMQNPRHLVRRRGQEARLRCSPMKGHSHVYWYRQLPEEGLKFMVYLQKENIIDESGMPKERFSAEFPKEGPSILRIQQVVRGDSAAYFCASSPGAVQPQHFGDGTRLSIL.

V and J are TRBV3-1 (or the pseudogene TRBV3-2) and TRBJ2-7, with 8 nucleotides matching TRBD1. The CDR3 covers 14 residues. The junction had 10 bases not matched to a gene; V was cut back by 5 bases and J by 7 bases. Germline CDR1 and CDR2: LGHDT and YNNKEL (reference sequence). CDR3 in amino acids: CASSSDRVLGEQYF. In DNA form, the CDR3 reads TGTGCCAGCAGCTCGGACAGGGTCCTGGGTGAGCAGTACTTC.

The V call is TRBV7-2, the J call TRBJ2-5, with TRBD1 as a possible D gene (5 bases). CDR1 and CDR2 (germline): SGHTA, FQGNSA. Trimming took off 4 bases at V and 1 base at J, with 10 bases between the two ends. This CDR3 spans 14 amino acids. CDR3 nucleotides: TGTGCCAGCAGCTCCCAAAGGGGCCAAGAGACCCAGTACTTC. Encoded protein: CASSSQRGQETQYF.

V is TRBV12-1 and J is TRBJ1-5. TRBV12-1 is recorded as a pseudogene. The CDR3 sequence is 14 residues long. CDR3 in DNA: TGTGCCAGCAGCTTTGCGCTAGACAATCAGCCCCAGCATTTT. As protein: CASSFALDNQPQHF.

The V call is TRBV20-1, the J call TRBJ1-5; no reliable D call. The V end was cut by 3 bases, the J end by 13 bases, with 13 bases between. The CDR3 runs to 11 residues. Per germline, CDR1 DFQATT and CDR2 SNEGSKA (reference sequence). This CDR3 is CSASLFETQHF. CDR3 bases: TGCAGTGCTAGTCTGTTCGAAACACAGCATTTT.

This rearrangement joins TRBV27 to TRBJ2-7; 12 bases align to TRBD1. The CDR3 length is 18 residues. The trim removed 8 bases at V and 3 bases at J, leaving 17 bases unmatched. From germline, CDR1 is MNHEY and CDR2 SMNVEV (reference sequence). The CDR3 coding sequence is TGTGCCAGCGCCCGAGGGACAGGGGGCGCTTCTCCCTACTACGAGCAGTACTTC. This encodes CASARGTGGASPYYEQYF.

The rearrangement links TRBV5-5 to TRBJ2-5; TRBD2 might be the D (6 bases). CDR1 and CDR2 from the germline V gene are SGHKS and YYEKEE (reference sequence). The CDR3 consists of 15 residues. V was cut by 1 base and J by 3 bases, with 13 bases left in between. This chain's CDR3 is CASSLFGTAEETQYF. In nucleotides, the CDR3 is TGTGCCAGCAGCTTGTTCGGGACTGCTGAAGAGACCCAGTACTTC.

CDR3 nucleotides: TGTGCCAGCAGCGTCCGGGACACCTACGAGCAGTACTTC. Translated: CASSVRDTYEQYF. The chain uses TRBV5-5 and TRBJ2-7; TRBD1 is a possible D gene (6 bases). The CDR3 runs 13 residues. The germline gives CDR1 SGHKS, CDR2 YYEKEE (reference sequence). V was pared by 4 bases and J by 2 bases, with 10 bases between.

The gene calls are TRBV27 and TRBJ2-7, with 7 bases matching TRBD1. Germline V CDR1 and CDR2: MNHEY, SMNVEV (reference sequence). V was pared by 4 bases and J by 2 bases, with 14 bases of the junction left unmatched. CDR3 length: 17 residues. The CDR3 region is CASSSGIPRDSTYEQYF. Written as DNA, the CDR3 is TGTGCCAGCAGTTCAGGCATCCCCCGGGACAGTACCTACGAGCAGTACTTC.

The chain employs TRBV28 and TRBJ1-6; 9 bases agree with TRBD1. The V gene's germline CDR1 is MDHEN and CDR2 SYDVKM. The J segment lost 7 bases and the V segment lost 7 bases, leaving 11 bases of the junction unmatched. This CDR3 region has 16 residues. The CDR3 coding sequence is TGTGCCAGCAACATAATAGGACAGGGGAGCAATTCACCCCTCCACTTT. It specifies CASNIIGQGSNSPLHF.

This chain links TRBV6-6 with TRBJ1-1, with D possibly matching TRBD1 (5 bases). Trimming left V 1 base short and J 1 base short, with 10 bases between. This CDR3 has 15 residues. Germline assignment: CDR1 MNHNY and CDR2 SVGAGI (reference sequence). The CDR3 sequence is CASSYLGQENTEAFF. The DNA for the CDR3 is TGTGCCAGCAGTTACTTGGGGCAGGAGAACACTGAAGCTTTCTTT.

The V gene is TRBV28, the J gene TRBJ2-3; D is possibly TRBD1 (6 bases). The CDR3 has 15 residues. V was shortened by 2 bases and J by 1 base, with 10 bases between the two germline ends. Germline assignment: CDR1 MDHEN and CDR2 SYDVKM. CDR3 amino acids: CASSLEGVGTDTQYF. In DNA, the CDR3 is TGTGCCAGCAGTTTAGAGGGGGTCGGCACAGATACGCAGTATTTT.

V gene TRBV28 combines with J gene TRBJ2-5, with TRBD2 matching 13 bases. The germline gives CDR1 MDHEN, CDR2 SYDVKM. The CDR3 covers 16 residues. Trimming took 5 bases from V and 1 from J; bases not matched to a gene: 4. The CDR3 is CASSTGLAGFQETQYF. CDR3 DNA: TGTGCCAGCAGTACGGGACTAGCGGGATTCCAAGAGACCCAGTACTTC.

The rearrangement links TRBV30 to TRBJ1-2; a possible D gene is TRBD1 (6 bases). V was pared by 0 bases and J by 4 bases, with 9 bases between. This CDR3 is 13 amino acids long. Germline V gene lookup returns CDR1 GTSNPN and CDR2 SVGIG (reference sequence). The CDR3 here is CAWSVGHGYGYTF. The CDR3, as DNA: TGTGCCTGGAGTGTGGGACATGGCTATGGCTACACCTTC.

In its sample, this clone was seen once. This rearrangement joins TRBV5-5 to TRBJ2-7; TRBD1 matches at 7 bases. There are 15 residues in the CDR3. V shed 0 bases, J shed 0 bases, and the junction held 3 bases outside the gene matches. Germline V gene data show CDR1 as SGHKS and CDR2 as YYEKEE (reference sequence). In nucleotides, the CDR3 is TGTGCCAGCAGCTTGGGACAGGGCGGCTCCTACGAGCAGTACTTC. This codes for CASSLGQGGSYEQYF.

The chain combines TRBV10-1 with TRBJ2-4, with TRBD1 matching over 7 bases. Losses at the gene ends were 7 bases for V and 7 bases for J; bases not matched to a gene: 13. The CDR3 contains 15 residues. Germline CDR1 reads WNHNN; CDR2 reads SYGVQD (reference sequence). The CDR3 loop reads CASTNRGTVKNIQYF. CDR3 coding DNA: TGCGCCAGCACCAACAGGGGCACGGTCAAGAACATTCAGTACTTC.

This chain links TRBV6-1 with TRBJ2-1; D is perhaps TRBD1 (6 bases). CDR1 is MNHNS and CDR2 is SASEGT in the germline V gene. Between the trimmed V and J ends, which lost 2 bases and 3 bases, there was a span of 17 bases. The CDR3 contains 17 residues. CDR3 sequence (DNA): TGTGCCAGCAGTGAACTCCCGCCAGGGACAAACTACAATGAGCAGTTCTTC. Its protein product is CASSELPPGTNYNEQFF.

This chain links TRBV11-2 with TRBJ2-7; D gene ambiguous. Germline CDR1 and CDR2: SGHAT and FQNNGV. CDR3 size: 12 residues. The V and J ends lost 7 bases and 4 bases respectively, with 11 bases between them. In DNA form, the CDR3 reads TGTGCCAGCAACCCGGGTACTTACGAGCAGTACTTC. Translation gives CASNPGTYEQYF. The whole variable domain, remainder taken from reference TRBV11-2 and TRBJ2-7, is EAGVAQSPRYKIIEKRQSVAFWCNPISGHATLYWYQQILGQGPKLLIQFQNNGVVDDSQLPKDRFSAERLKGVDSTLKIQPAKLEDSAVYLCASNPGTYEQYFGPGTRLTVT.

This clone appeared a single time. This chain connects TRBV5-1 to TRBJ2-7, with TRBD1 matching 8 bases. Trimming at V came to 4 bases and at J to 5 bases, leaving 8 bases not matched to a gene. This CDR3 region has 14 residues. From germline, CDR1 is SGHRS and CDR2 YFSETQ. The CDR3 coding sequence is TGCGCCAGCAGCCCCCGACAGGGGTCCCACGAGCAGTACTTC. Translated: CASSPRQGSHEQYF.

This clone was counted a few times. The chain links TRBV3-1 (or the pseudogene TRBV3-2) to TRBJ1-5; tentatively, D is TRBD1 (5 bases). Trimming removed 2 bases at V and 0 bases at J, with 20 bases between. The CDR3 covers 19 residues. Germline V gene sequence: CDR1 LGHDT, CDR2 YNNKEL (reference sequence). The CDR3 sequence is CASSQSAPRGDHSNQPQHF. The CDR3, as DNA: TGTGCCAGCAGCCAATCGGCTCCCCGGGGGGACCATAGCAATCAGCCCCAGCATTTT.

The count of this clone is one. The rearrangement uses TRBV18 and TRBJ1-5, with D possibly being TRBD1 (5 bases). With 8 bases removed from V and 6 bases from J, the gap between germline ends came to 17 bases. The CDR3 runs 14 residues. The V gene's germline CDR1 is KGHSH and CDR2 LQKENI. For the CDR3, the DNA is TGTGCCAGCCGCTCAGGGAGGGGTGTTCAGCCCCAGCATTTT. Encoded protein: CASRSGRGVQPQHF.

The chain combines TRBV7-9 with TRBJ1-2; 9 bases line up with TRBD1. Germline V gives CDR1 SEHNR, CDR2 FQNEAQ (reference sequence). This CDR3 has 14 amino acids. The J segment lost 2 bases and the V segment lost 5 bases, leaving 3 bases of the junction unmatched. The CDR3 nucleotides read TGTGCCAGCAGCCTCGGACAGGGGAACTATGGCTACACCTTC. Translating gives CASSLGQGNYGYTF.

Only one count was recorded for this clone. This chain joins TRBV7-2 and TRBJ2-5, with 8 bases that match TRBD1. This CDR3 is 15 amino acids long. CDR1 and CDR2 from the germline V gene are SGHTA and FQGNSA. V lost 0 bases, J lost 5 bases, and 5 bases stayed unmatched. The CDR3 protein is CASSLAGNRGETQYF. The CDR3 DNA sequence: TGTGCCAGCAGCTTAGCAGGGAACAGGGGGGAGACCCAGTACTTC.

This rearrangement joins TRBV19 to TRBJ1-5; the D gene is possibly TRBD1 (5 bases). This CDR3 has 15 amino acids. The V and J ends lost 8 bases and 1 base respectively, with 15 bases between them. CDR1 LNHDA and CDR2 SQIVND come from the germline V gene (reference sequence). This chain's CDR3 is CASADRRGSNQPQHF. The CDR3 bases are TGTGCCAGTGCAGACCGACGGGGGAGCAATCAGCCCCAGCATTTT. The variable domain in full, with the rest retrieved from reference TRBV19 and TRBJ1-5, is DGGITQSPKYLFRKEGQNVTLSCEQNLNHDAMYWYRQDPGQGLRLIYYSQIVNDFQKGDIAEGYSVSREKKESFPLTVTSAQKNPTAFYLCASADRRGSNQPQHFGDGTRLSIL.

The chain links TRBV28 to TRBJ2-2; 9 positions match TRBD2. The CDR3 is 15 residues long. J lost 7 bases, V lost 3 bases, and 6 bases had no gene match. From germline, CDR1 is MDHEN and CDR2 SYDVKM. The CDR3 coding sequence is TGTGCCAGCAGTTTTCCAGCGGGGGGCCACGGGGAGCTGTTTTTT. Translation gives CASSFPAGGHGELFF.

The chain has TRBV7-2 and TRBJ1-2, with D possibly being TRBD1 (5 bases). The CDR3 extends over 14 amino acids. The V and J ends lost 4 bases and 4 bases respectively, with 13 bases between them. Germline V gene lookup returns CDR1 SGHTA and CDR2 FQGNSA. The DNA of the CDR3 is TGTGCCAGCAGCTCGGGGGTTAATAGCTATGGCTACACCTTC. This sequence encodes CASSSGVNSYGYTF.

CDR3 DNA: TGTGCCAGCAGTCCCCGTAACAGCCAGACCTACGAGCAGTACTTC. It codes for CASSPRNSQTYEQYF. This chain links TRBV27 with TRBJ2-7; D remains unclear. From germline, CDR1 is MNHEY and CDR2 SMNVEV (reference sequence). V dropped 5 bases and J dropped 2 bases, with 16 bases sitting between them. The CDR3 runs 15 residues.